One sample yielded the 3 T cell receptor beta chains listed below, sequenced in a study of shared T cell receptors in the human thymus. Assay: immunoSEQ multiplex PCR; the TCRdb copy retains only in-frame clones and omits some. Among fewer than 700,000 clones listed, around 87% were seen once. These records were also assigned to another study, of human thymus T cells.

Sequencing was performed on thymocytes. The receptors derive from a boy under three years old with a congenital heart defect.

The rearrangement links TRBV30 to TRBJ2-3; TRBD1 aligns across 8 bases. Looked up from germline, CDR1 is GTSNPN and CDR2 is SVGIG (reference sequence). With 3 bases clipped from V and 8 bases from J, the junction kept 16 bases outside the gene matches. The CDR3 has 16 amino acids. The CDR3 DNA reads as TGTGCCTGGAGCCCTGGGACAGGTAGTGGACGAGGTACGCAGTATTTT. This encodes CAWSPGTGSGRGTQYF.

The chain couples TRBV5-1 to TRBJ2-1; 13 bases align to TRBD2. Per germline, CDR1 SGHRS and CDR2 YFSETQ. This CDR3 is built from 16 residues. Unmatched junction bases numbered 6, after V lost 0 bases and J lost 9 bases. The DNA for the CDR3 is TGCGCCAGCAGCTTGGTTATGGGACTAGCGGGACGTGAGCAGTTCTTC. Amino acids: CASSLVMGLAGREQFF.

The rearrangement links TRBV11-3 to TRBJ1-1; the D gene is possibly TRBD1 (6 bases). V was clipped by 4 bases and J by 4 bases, with 13 bases between them. This CDR3 has 14 amino acids. In germline, CDR1 is SGHNT, CDR2 YENEEA. CDR3 residues: CASSSHRAGTEAFF. The CDR3, as DNA: TGTGCCAGCAGCTCCCACAGGGCGGGCACTGAAGCTTTCTTT.